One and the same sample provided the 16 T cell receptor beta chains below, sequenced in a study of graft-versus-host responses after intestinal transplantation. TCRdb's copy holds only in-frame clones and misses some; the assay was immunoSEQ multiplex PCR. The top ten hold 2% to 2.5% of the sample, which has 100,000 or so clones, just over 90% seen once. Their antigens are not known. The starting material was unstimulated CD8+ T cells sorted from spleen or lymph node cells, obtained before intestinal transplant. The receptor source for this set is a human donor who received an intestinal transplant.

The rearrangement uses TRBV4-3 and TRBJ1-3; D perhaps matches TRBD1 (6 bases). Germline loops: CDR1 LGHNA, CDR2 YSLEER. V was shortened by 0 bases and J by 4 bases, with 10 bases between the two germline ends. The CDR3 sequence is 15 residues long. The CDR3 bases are TGCGCCAGCAGCCAAGAGTGGGGGCTCGGAAACACCATATATTTT. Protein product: CASSQEWGLGNTIYF.

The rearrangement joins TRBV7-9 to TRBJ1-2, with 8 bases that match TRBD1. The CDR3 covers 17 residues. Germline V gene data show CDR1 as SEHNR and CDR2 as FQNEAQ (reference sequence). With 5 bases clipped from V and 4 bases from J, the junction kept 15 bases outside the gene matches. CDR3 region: CASSLTPGQALAYGYTF. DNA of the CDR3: TGTGCCAGCAGCCTCACCCCGGGACAGGCGCTCGCCTATGGCTACACCTTC.

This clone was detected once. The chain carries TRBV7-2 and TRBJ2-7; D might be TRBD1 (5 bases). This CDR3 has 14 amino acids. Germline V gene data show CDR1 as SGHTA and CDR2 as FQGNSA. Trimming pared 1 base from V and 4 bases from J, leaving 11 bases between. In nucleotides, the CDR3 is TGTGCCAGCAGCTTAGTTGGCGACAGATACGAGCAGTACTTC. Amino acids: CASSLVGDRYEQYF.

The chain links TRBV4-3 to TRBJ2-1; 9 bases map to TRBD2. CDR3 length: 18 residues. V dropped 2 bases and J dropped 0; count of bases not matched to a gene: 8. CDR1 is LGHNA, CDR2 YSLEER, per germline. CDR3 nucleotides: TGCGCCAGCAGCCAACTAGCGGGACAACCCGGCTCCTACAATGAGCAGTTCTTC. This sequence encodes CASSQLAGQPGSYNEQFF.

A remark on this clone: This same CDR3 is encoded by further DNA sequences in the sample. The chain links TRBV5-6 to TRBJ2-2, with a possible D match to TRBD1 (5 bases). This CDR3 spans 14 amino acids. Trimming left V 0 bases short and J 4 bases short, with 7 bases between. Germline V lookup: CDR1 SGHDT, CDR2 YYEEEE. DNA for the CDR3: TGTGCCAGCAGCTTGGGGGGCCCCACCGGGGAGCTGTTTTTT. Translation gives CASSLGGPTGELFF.

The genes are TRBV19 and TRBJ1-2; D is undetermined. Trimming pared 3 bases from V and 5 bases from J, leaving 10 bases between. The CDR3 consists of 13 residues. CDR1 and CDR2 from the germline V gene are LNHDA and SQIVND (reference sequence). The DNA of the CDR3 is TGTGCCAGTAGTATGGATGCGGGGTATGGCTACACCTTC. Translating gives CASSMDAGYGYTF. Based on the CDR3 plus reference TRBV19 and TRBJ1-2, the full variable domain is DGGITQSPKYLFRKEGQNVTLSCEQNLNHDAMYWYRQDPGQGLRLIYYSQIVNDFQKGDIAEGYSVSREKKESFPLTVTSAQKNPTAFYLCASSMDAGYGYTFGSGTRLTVV.

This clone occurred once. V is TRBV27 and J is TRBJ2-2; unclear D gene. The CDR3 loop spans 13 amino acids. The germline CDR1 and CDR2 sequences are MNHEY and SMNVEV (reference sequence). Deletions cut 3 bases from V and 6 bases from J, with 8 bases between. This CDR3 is CASSFSPSGELFF. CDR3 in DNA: TGTGCCAGCAGTTTTTCCCCATCCGGGGAGCTGTTTTTT.

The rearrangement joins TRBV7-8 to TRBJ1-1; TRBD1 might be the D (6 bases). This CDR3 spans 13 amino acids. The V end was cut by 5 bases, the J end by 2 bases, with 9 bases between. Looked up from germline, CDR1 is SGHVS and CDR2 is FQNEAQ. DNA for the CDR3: TGTGCCAGCAGCCCCGGGACAAACACTGAAGCTTTCTTT. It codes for CASSPGTNTEAFF.

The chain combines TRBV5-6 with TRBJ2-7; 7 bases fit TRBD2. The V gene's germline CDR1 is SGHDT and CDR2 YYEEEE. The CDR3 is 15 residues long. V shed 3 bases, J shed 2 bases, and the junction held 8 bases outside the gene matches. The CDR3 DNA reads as TGTGCCAGCAGCTGGGAGGGTAAAGGCGCCTACGAGCAGTACTTC. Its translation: CASSWEGKGAYEQYF.

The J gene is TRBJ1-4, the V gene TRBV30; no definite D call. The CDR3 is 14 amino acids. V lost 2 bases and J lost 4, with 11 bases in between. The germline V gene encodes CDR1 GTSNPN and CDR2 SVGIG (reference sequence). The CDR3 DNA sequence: TGTGCCTGGAGTTGGGAGACAAGTAATGAAAAACTGTTTTTT. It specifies CAWSWETSNEKLFF.

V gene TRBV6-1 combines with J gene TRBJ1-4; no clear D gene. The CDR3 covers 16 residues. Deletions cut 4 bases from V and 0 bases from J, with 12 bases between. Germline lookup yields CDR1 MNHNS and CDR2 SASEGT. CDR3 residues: CASSGSGRTTNEKLFF. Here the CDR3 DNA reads TGTGCCAGCAGTGGGAGCGGACGGACAACTAATGAAAAACTGTTTTTT.

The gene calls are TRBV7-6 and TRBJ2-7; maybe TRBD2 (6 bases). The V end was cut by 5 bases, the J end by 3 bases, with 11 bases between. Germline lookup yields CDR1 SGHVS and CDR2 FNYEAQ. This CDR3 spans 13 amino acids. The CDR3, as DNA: TGTGCCAGCAGCATGGGACTTAACTACGAGCAGTACTTC. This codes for CASSMGLNYEQYF.

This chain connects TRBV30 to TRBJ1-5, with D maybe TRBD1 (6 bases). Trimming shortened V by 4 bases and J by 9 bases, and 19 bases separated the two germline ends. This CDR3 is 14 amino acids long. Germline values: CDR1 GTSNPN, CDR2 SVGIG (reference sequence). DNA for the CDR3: TGTGCCTGGACCGAGGGGGTTACGGGAGGGCCCCAGCATTTT. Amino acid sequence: CAWTEGVTGGPQHF.

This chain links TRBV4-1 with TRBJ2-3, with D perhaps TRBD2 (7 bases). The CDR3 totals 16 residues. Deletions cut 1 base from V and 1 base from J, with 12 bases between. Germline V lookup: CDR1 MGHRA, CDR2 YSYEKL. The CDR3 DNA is TGCGCCAGCAGCCAAGTGGCGGGGGCCCGCACAGATACGCAGTATTTT. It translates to CASSQVAGARTDTQYF.

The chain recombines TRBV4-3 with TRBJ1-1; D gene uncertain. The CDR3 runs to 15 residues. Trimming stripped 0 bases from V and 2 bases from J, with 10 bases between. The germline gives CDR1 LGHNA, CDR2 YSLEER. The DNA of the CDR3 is TGCGCCAGCAGCCAAGATAGACTGATAAACACTGAAGCTTTCTTT. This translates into CASSQDRLINTEAFF.

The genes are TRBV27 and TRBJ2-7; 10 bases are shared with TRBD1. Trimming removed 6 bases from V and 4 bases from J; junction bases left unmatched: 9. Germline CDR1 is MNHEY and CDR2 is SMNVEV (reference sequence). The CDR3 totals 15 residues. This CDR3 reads CASSRQGAYLYEQYF. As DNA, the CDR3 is TGTGCCAGCAGCCGACAGGGGGCGTACCTTTACGAGCAGTACTTC.